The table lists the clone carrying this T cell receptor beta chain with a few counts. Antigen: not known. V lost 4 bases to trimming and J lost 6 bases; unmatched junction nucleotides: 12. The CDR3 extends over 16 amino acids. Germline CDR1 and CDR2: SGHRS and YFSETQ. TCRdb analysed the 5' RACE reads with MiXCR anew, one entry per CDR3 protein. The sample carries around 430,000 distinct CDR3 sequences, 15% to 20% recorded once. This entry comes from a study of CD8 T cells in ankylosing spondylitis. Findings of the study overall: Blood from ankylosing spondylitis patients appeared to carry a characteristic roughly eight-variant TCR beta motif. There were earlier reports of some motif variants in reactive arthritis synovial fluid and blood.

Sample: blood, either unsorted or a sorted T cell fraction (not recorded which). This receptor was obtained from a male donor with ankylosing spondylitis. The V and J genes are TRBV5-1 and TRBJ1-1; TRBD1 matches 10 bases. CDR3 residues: CASSLRPGQGQAEAFF. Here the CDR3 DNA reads TGCGCCAGCAGCCTCCGCCCGGGACAGGGGCAGGCTGAAGCTTTCTTT.